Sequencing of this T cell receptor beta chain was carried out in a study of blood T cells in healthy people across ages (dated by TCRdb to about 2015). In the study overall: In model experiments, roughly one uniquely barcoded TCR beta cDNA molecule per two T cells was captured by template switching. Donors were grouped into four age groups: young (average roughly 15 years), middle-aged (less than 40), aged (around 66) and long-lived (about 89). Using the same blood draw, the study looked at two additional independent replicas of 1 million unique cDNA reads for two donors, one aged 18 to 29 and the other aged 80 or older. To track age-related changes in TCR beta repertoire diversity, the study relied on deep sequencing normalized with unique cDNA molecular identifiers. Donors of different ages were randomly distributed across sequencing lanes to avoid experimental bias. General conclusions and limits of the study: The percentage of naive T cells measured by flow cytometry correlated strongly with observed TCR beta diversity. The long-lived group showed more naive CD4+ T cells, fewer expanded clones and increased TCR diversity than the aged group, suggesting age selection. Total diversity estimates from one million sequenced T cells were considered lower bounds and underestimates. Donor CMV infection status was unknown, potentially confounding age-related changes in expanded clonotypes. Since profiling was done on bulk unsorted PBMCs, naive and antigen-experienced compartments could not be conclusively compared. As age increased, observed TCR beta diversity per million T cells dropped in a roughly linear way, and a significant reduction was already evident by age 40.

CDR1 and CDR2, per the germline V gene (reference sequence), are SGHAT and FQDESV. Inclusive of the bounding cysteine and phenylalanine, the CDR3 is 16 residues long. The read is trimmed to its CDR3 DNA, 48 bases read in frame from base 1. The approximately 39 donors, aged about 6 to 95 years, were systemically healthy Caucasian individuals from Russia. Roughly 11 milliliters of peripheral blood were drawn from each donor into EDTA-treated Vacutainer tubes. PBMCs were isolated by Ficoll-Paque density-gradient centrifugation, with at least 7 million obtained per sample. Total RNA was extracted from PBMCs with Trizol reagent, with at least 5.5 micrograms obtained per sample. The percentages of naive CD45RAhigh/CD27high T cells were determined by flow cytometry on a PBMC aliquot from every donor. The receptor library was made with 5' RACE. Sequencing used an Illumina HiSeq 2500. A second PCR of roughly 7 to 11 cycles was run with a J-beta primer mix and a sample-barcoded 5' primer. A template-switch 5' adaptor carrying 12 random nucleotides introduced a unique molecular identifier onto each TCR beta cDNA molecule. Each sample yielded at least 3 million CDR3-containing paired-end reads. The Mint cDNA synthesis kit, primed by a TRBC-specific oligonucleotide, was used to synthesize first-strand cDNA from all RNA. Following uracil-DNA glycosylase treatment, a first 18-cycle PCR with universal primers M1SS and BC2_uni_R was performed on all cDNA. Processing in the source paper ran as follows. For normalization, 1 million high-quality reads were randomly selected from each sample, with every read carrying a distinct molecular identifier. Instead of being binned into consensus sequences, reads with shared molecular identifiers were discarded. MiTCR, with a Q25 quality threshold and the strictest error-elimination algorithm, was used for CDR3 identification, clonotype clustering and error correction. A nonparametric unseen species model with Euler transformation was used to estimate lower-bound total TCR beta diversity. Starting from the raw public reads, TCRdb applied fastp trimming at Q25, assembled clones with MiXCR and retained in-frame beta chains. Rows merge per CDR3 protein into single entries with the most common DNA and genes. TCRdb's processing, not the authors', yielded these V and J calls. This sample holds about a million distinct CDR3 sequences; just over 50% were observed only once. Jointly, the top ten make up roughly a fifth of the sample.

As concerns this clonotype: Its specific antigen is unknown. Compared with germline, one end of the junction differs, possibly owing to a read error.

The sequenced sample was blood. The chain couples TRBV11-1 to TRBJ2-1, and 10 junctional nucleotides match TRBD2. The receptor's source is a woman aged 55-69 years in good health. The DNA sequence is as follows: TGTCCCAGCAGCTTAGGAGAGACTAGCGGGTCCCATGAGCAGTTCTTC. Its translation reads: CPSSLGETSGSHEQFF.